This T cell receptor (beta chain) was captured in a study of blood T cell repertoires in COVID-19. On the study more broadly: The origin of the acute and convalescent COVID-19 samples was the United States, Italy and Spain. The analysed material was cDNA or gDNA that came from T cells, B-cell-depleted T cells, or PBMCs.

This clone has only a few counts. As originally analysed: Estimated nucleated cell counts came from reference gene primer amplification. Measured with immunoSEQ multiplex PCR; TCRdb has only the in-frame clones, and not every one. V and J calls and clone size come straight from that table; D and trimming were deduced from the DNA. The sample contains about 110,000 clones, 80% to 85% of which appear only once. The V and J ends lost 8 bases and 0 bases, in that order; junction bases with no gene match: 11. The germline V gene has CDR1 SNHLY and CDR2 FYNNEI. This CDR3 spans 16 amino acids. The chain employs TRBV2 and TRBJ2-7, with 9 bases aligning to TRBD1. Sample: peripheral blood. This clonotype originated in a man between 65 and 79 years old with acute or convalescent COVID-19. The CDR3 here is CASLDRGYKSSYEQYF. The CDR3 nucleotides are TGTGCCAGCCTGGACAGGGGCTATAAGAGCTCCTACGAGCAGTACTTC.